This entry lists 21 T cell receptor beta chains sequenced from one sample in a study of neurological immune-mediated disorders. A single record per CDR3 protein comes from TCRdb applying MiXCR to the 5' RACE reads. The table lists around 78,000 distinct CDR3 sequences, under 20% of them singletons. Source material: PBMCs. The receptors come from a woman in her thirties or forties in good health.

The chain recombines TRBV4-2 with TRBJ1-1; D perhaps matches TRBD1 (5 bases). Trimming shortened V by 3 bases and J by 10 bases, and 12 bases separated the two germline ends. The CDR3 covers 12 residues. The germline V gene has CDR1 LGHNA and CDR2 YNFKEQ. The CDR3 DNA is TGTGCCAGCAGCCACGCGGGGGTTCGAGCTTTCTTT. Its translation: CASSHAGVRAFF.

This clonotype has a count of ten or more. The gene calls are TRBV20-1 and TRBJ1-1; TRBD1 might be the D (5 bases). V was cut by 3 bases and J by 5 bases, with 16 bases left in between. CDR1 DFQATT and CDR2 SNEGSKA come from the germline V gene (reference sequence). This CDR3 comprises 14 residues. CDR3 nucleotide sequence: TGCAGTGCTAGCCCGGGACGGCAGAGGACTGAAGCTTTCTTT. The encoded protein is CSASPGRQRTEAFF.

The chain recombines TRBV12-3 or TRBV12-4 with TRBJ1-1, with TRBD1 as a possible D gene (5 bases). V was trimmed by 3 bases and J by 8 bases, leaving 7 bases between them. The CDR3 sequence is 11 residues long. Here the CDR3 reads CASSLWGEAFF. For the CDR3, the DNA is TGTGCCAGCAGTTTGTGGGGCGAAGCTTTCTTT.

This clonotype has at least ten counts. CDR3 loop: CSAPGRQGYTEAFF. Written as DNA, the CDR3 is TGCAGTGCCCCGGGGAGACAGGGTTACACTGAAGCTTTCTTT. The chain recombines TRBV20-1 with TRBJ1-1; 7 bases line up with TRBD1. Germline CDR1 reads DFQATT; CDR2 reads SNEGSKA (reference sequence). The CDR3 sequence is 14 residues long. Trimming cost V 6 bases and J 3 bases; bases outside gene matches: 10.

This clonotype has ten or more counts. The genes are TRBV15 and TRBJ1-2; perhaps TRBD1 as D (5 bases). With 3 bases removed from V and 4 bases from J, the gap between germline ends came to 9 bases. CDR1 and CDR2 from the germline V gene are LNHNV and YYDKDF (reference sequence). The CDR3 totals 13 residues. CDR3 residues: CATSRGGTYGYTF. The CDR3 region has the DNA TGTGCCACCAGCAGGGGGGGAACCTATGGCTACACCTTC.

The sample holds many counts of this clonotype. In DNA form, the CDR3 reads TGTGCCAGCAGCTCTTCGGGATTCCTCGGGAATCAGCCCCAGCATTTT. Encoded protein: CASSSSGFLGNQPQHF. This rearrangement joins TRBV3-1 to TRBJ1-5; the D is unclear. This CDR3 has 16 residues. Looked up from germline, CDR1 is LGHDT and CDR2 is YNNKEL (reference sequence). V shed 5 bases and J shed 4 bases, with 18 bases lying between them. The full variable domain, rest sourced from reference TRBV3-1 and TRBJ1-5, is DTAVSQTPKYLVTQMGNDKSIKCEQNLGHDTMYWYKQDSKKFLKIMFSYNNKELIINETVPNRFSPKSPDKAHLNLHINSLELGDSAVYFCASSSSGFLGNQPQHFGDGTRLSIL.

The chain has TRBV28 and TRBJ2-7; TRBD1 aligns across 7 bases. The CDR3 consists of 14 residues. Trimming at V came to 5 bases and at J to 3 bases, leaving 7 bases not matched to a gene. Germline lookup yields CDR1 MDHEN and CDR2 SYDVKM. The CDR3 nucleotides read TGTGCCAGCAGTGTTACAGGGGTCTACTACGAGCAGTACTTC. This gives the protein CASSVTGVYYEQYF.

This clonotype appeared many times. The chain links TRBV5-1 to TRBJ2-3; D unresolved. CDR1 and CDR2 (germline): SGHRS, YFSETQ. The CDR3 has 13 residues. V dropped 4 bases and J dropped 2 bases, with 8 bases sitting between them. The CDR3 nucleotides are TGCGCCAGCAGCGTATTGCCCACAGATACGCAGTATTTT. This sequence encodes CASSVLPTDTQYF.

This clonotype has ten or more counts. CDR3 amino acids: CASSSGRGGYGANVLTF. The CDR3 region has the DNA TGTGCCAGCAGCTCCGGAAGGGGGGGGTATGGGGCCAACGTCCTGACTTTC. The gene calls are TRBV7-2 and TRBJ2-6, with a tentative D call TRBD2 (7 bases). The germline V gene encodes CDR1 SGHTA and CDR2 FQGNSA. Trimming took off 4 bases at V and 3 bases at J, with 16 bases between the two ends. The CDR3 extends over 17 amino acids.

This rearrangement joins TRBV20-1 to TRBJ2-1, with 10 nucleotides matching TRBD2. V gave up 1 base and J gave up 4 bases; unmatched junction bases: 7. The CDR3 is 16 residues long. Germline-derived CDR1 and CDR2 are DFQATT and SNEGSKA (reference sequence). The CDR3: CSARVPGTSAYNEQFF. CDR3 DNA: TGCAGTGCTAGAGTGCCCGGGACTAGCGCGTACAATGAGCAGTTCTTC.

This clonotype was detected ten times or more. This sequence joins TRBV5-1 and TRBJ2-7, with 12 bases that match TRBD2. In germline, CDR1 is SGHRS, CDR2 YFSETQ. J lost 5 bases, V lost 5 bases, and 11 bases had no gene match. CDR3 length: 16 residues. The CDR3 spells CASSTSGGTTTNEQYF. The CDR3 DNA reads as TGCGCCAGCAGTACTAGCGGGGGGACGACAACCAACGAGCAGTACTTC.

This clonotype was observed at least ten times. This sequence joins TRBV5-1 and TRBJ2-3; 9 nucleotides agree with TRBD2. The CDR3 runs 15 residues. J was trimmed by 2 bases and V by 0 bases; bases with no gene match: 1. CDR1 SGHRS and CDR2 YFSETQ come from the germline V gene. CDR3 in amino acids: CASSLASGVTDTQYF. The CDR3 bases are TGCGCCAGCAGCTTGGCTAGCGGGGTCACAGATACGCAGTATTTT.

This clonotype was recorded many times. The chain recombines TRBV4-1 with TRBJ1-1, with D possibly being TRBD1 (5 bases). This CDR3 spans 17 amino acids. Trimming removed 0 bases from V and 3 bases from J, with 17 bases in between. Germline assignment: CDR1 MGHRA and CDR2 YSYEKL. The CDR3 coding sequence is TGCGCCAGCAGCCAAGAAGGGTGGGGGGGAGAGGACACTGAAGCTTTCTTT. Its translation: CASSQEGWGGEDTEAFF.

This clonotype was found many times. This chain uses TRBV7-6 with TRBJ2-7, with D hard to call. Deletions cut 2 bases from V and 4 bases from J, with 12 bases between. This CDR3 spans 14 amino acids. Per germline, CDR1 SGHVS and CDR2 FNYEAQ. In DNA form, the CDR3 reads TGTGCCAGCAGCTTATCCGCAGCGTATTACGAGCAGTACTTC. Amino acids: CASSLSAAYYEQYF.

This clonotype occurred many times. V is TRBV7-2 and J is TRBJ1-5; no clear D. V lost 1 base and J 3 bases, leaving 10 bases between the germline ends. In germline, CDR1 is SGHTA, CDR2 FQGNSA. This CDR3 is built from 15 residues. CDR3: CASSLESGDNQPQHF. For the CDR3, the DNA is TGTGCCAGCAGCTTAGAGTCCGGCGACAATCAGCCCCAGCATTTT.

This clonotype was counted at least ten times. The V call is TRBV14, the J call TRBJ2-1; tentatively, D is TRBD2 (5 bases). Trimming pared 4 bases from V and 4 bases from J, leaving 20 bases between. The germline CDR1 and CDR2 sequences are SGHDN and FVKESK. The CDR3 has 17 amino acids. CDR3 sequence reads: CASSPITRGATYNEQFF. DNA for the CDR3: TGTGCCAGCAGCCCCATTACTCGGGGAGCTACTTACAATGAGCAGTTCTTC. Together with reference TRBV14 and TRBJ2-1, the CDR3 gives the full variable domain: EAGVTQFPSHSVIEKGQTVTLRCDPISGHDNLYWYRRVMGKEIKFLLHFVKESKQDESGMPNNRFLAERTGGTYSTLKVQPAELEDSGVYFCASSPITRGATYNEQFFGPGTRLTVL.

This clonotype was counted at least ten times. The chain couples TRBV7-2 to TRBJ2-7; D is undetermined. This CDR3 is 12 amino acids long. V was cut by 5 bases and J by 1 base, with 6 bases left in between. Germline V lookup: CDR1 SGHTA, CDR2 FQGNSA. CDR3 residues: CASSQFSYEQYF. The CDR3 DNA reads TGTGCCAGCAGCCAATTTTCCTACGAGCAGTACTTC.

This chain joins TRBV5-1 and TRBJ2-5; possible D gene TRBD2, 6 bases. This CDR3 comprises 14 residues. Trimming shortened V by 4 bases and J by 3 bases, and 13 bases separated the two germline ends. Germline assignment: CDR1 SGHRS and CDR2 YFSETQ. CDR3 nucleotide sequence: TGCGCCAGCAGCCAAAGGGAGGAGAAAGAGACCCAGTACTTC. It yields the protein CASSQREEKETQYF. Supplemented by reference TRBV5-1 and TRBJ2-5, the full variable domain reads KAGVTQTPRYLIKTRGQQVTLSCSPISGHRSVSWYQQTPGQGLQFLFEYFSETQRNKGNFPGRFSGRQFSNSRSEMNVSTLELGDSALYLCASSQREEKETQYFGPGTRLLVL.

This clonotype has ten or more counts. CDR3 nucleotides: TGTGCCAGCAGTTTGTTGGGGGACCTCATTGGCTACACCTTC. Protein: CASSLLGDLIGYTF. The chain has TRBV28 and TRBJ1-2, with a weak D call TRBD1 (5 bases). The CDR3 sequence is 14 residues long. The germline V and J ends were trimmed by 3 bases and 7 bases, with 15 bases remaining between them. Germline loops: CDR1 MDHEN, CDR2 SYDVKM.

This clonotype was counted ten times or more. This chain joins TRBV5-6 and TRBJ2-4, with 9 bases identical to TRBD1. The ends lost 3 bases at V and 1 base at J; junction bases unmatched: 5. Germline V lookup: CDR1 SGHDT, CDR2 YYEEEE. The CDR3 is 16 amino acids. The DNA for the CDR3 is TGTGCCAGCAGCTCTACAGGGGGCGTCGCCAAAAACATTCAGTACTTC. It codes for CASSSTGGVAKNIQYF. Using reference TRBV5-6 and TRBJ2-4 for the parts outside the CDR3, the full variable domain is DAGVTQSPTHLIKTRGQQVTLRCSPKSGHDTVSWYQQALGQGPQFIFQYYEEEERQRGNFPDRFSGHQFPNYSSELNVNALLLGDSALYLCASSSTGGVAKNIQYFGAGTRLSVL.

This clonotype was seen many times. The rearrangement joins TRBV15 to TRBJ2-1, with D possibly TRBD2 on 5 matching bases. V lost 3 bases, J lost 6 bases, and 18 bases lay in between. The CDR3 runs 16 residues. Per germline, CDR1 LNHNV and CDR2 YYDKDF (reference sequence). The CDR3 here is CATSREATSRTNEQFF. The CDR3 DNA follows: TGTGCCACCAGCAGGGAAGCTACTAGTCGCACCAATGAGCAGTTCTTC.